These 17 T cell receptor beta chains came from one sample sequenced in a study of blood T cell repertoires in COVID-19. Only in-frame clones appear in the TCRdb table, and some are missing; sequencing was by immunoSEQ multiplex PCR. The sample consists of just over 150,000 clones, roughly 90% of them appearing once. Sequenced sample: PBMCs or T cells enriched from blood (not recorded which). These TCRs come from a woman in her 50s who had recovered from COVID-19.

This sequence joins TRBV15 and TRBJ1-1, with 7 bases aligning to TRBD1. This CDR3 has 14 residues. Germline CDR1 and CDR2: LNHNV and YYDKDF (reference sequence). V lost 1 base, J lost 11 bases, and 10 bases stayed unmatched. CDR3 protein: CATSRVDGTAKAFF. DNA for the CDR3: TGTGCCACCAGCAGAGTCGATGGGACAGCTAAGGCTTTCTTT. Filled out from reference TRBV15 and TRBJ1-1, the complete variable domain reads DAMVIQNPRYQVTQFGKPVTLSCSQTLNHNVMYWYQQKSSQAPKLLFHYYDKDFNNEADTPDNFQSRRPNTSFCFLDIRSPGLGDTAMYLCATSRVDGTAKAFFGQGTRLTVV.

The chain couples TRBV12-5 to TRBJ1-6, with 7 bases fitting TRBD1. Germline V gene lookup returns CDR1 LGHNT and CDR2 FRNRAP. The CDR3 spans 15 residues. J gave up 7 bases and V 7 bases, and 10 bases lay outside the gene matches. The CDR3: CASASGTVKNSPLHF. As DNA, the CDR3 is TGTGCTAGTGCCTCCGGGACAGTTAAGAATTCACCCCTCCACTTT.

The chain recombines TRBV11-3 with TRBJ1-2; D gene ambiguous. Trimming shortened V by 0 bases and J by 2 bases, and 10 bases separated the two germline ends. This CDR3 spans 15 amino acids. CDR1 SGHNT and CDR2 YENEEA come from the germline V gene. CDR3 in amino acids: CASSLDMGSNYGYTF. CDR3 coding DNA: TGTGCCAGCAGCTTAGATATGGGCAGCAACTATGGCTACACCTTC. The full variable domain, completed using reference TRBV11-3 and TRBJ1-2, is EAGVVQSPRYKIIEKKQPVAFWCNPISGHNTLYWYLQNLGQGPELLIRYENEEAVDDSQLPKDRFSAERLKGVDSTLKIQPAELGDSAVYLCASSLDMGSNYGYTFGSGTRLTVV.

The rearrangement uses TRBV7-8 and TRBJ1-1; no clear D. The CDR3 totals 14 residues. Germline V gene lookup returns CDR1 SGHVS and CDR2 FQNEAQ. Trimming took off 3 bases at V and 4 bases at J, with 12 bases between the two ends. In DNA form, the CDR3 reads TGTGCCAGCAGCTTTCGACCCGCAGGCACTGAAGCTTTCTTT. Its translation: CASSFRPAGTEAFF.

The chain employs TRBV20-1 and TRBJ2-3; a weak D match, TRBD1 (5 bases). The V end was cut by 3 bases, the J end by 4 bases, with 23 bases between. The CDR3 is 17 amino acids. Germline V gene sequence: CDR1 DFQATT, CDR2 SNEGSKA (reference sequence). The CDR3 DNA sequence: TGCAGTGCTAGTCCCCAACTCAGTGGGGTAGGGGCAGATACGCAGTATTTT. Protein: CSASPQLSGVGADTQYF.

The V call is TRBV5-8, the J call TRBJ2-1; D gene unclear. Germline V gives CDR1 SGHTS, CDR2 YDEGEE. This CDR3 comprises 11 residues. V lost 9 bases, J lost 0 bases, and 4 bases lay in between. CDR3 region: CAISSYNEQFF. The CDR3 DNA reads TGTGCCATCTCCTCCTACAATGAGCAGTTCTTC.

V is TRBV13 and J is TRBJ1-2; 8 bases line up with TRBD1. CDR3 size: 12 residues. Germline CDR1 and CDR2: PRHDT and FYEKMQ (reference sequence). Trimming at V came to 3 bases and at J to 8 bases, leaving 2 bases not matched to a gene. CDR3 sequence (DNA): TGTGCCAGCAGCTTCACAGGGGGGGGCTACACCTTC. Translating gives CASSFTGGGYTF.

The CDR3 is CASSITQLNEKLFF. As DNA, the CDR3 is TGTGCCAGTAGTATAACCCAACTAAATGAAAAACTGTTTTTT. The V and J genes are TRBV19 and TRBJ1-4; D remains unclear. The V end was cut by 2 bases, the J end by 5 bases, with 9 bases between. CDR1 is LNHDA and CDR2 is SQIVND in the germline V gene (reference sequence). This CDR3 is 14 amino acids long.

The chain combines TRBV5-1 with TRBJ1-6; 10 nucleotides agree with TRBD1. Germline V gives CDR1 SGHRS, CDR2 YFSETQ. V was pared by 4 bases and J by 9 bases, with 10 bases of the junction left unmatched. CDR3 length: 16 residues. DNA of the CDR3: TGCGCCAGCAGCCCTACGACGGGACAGGGGAGTTCACCCCTCCACTTT. This translates into CASSPTTGQGSSPLHF.

The V gene is TRBV9, the J gene TRBJ2-3, with D maybe TRBD2 (7 bases). Germline V gene data show CDR1 as SGDLS and CDR2 as YYNGEE. V lost 4 bases, J lost 3 bases, and 18 bases lay in between. This CDR3 is 16 amino acids long. The CDR3, as DNA: TGTGCCAGCAGCCACCCGGGGGGTCAGGGGACAGATACGCAGTATTTT. It is translated as CASSHPGGQGTDTQYF.

V and J are TRBV14 and TRBJ1-2; 9 nucleotides align to TRBD1. Trimming cost V 0 bases and J 4 bases; bases outside gene matches: 6. Germline CDR1 SGHDN, CDR2 FVKESK. The CDR3 runs 16 residues. The DNA of the CDR3 is TGTGCCAGCAGCCAAGATCCAAACAGGGGGCTCTATGGCTACACCTTC. It codes for CASSQDPNRGLYGYTF.

The chain recombines TRBV9 with TRBJ1-5, with D uncertain. The V gene's germline CDR1 is SGDLS and CDR2 YYNGEE. The length of the CDR3 is 15 residues. Trimming shortened V by 0 bases and J by 0 bases, and 7 bases separated the two germline ends. CDR3 nucleotides: TGTGCCAGCAGCGTAGGGCAGTCTAGCAATCAGCCCCAGCATTTT. Translated, it gives CASSVGQSSNQPQHF. Full variable domain (outside the CDR3, taken from reference TRBV9 and TRBJ1-5): DSGVTQTPKHLITATGQRVTLRCSPRSGDLSVYWYQQSLDQGLQFLIQYYNGEERAKGNILERFSAQQFPDLHSELNLSSLELGDSALYFCASSVGQSSNQPQHFGDGTRLSIL.

The chain has TRBV4-3 and TRBJ1-1, with a weak D call TRBD1 (6 bases). Trimming pared 2 bases from V and 3 bases from J, leaving 13 bases between. The V gene's germline CDR1 is LGHNA and CDR2 YSLEER. The CDR3 totals 15 residues. The DNA for the CDR3 is TGCGCCAGCAGCCAAAGGGGGGGAGGAGACACTGAAGCTTTCTTT. It is translated as CASSQRGGGDTEAFF.

J is TRBJ2-7 and V is TRBV9; 7 bases agree with TRBD1. Trimming took 3 bases from V and 0 from J; bases not matched to a gene: 6. CDR3 length: 15 residues. Per germline, CDR1 SGDLS and CDR2 YYNGEE. The CDR3 DNA reads as TGTGCCAGCAGCGAAACAGGGGCAAGCTCCTACGAGCAGTACTTC. Residues: CASSETGASSYEQYF.

The chain has TRBV5-4 and TRBJ1-2; 11 bases agree with TRBD1. The CDR3 extends over 16 amino acids. Germline CDR1 SGHNT, CDR2 YYREEE (reference sequence). V was clipped by 4 bases and J by 4 bases; unmatched bases: 9. Here the CDR3 reads CASSLGTGGEGYGYTF. The CDR3 DNA reads TGTGCCAGCAGCCTCGGGACAGGGGGAGAAGGCTATGGCTACACCTTC. The variable domain in full, completed from reference TRBV5-4 and TRBJ1-2, reads ETGVTQSPTHLIKTRGQQVTLRCSSQSGHNTVSWYQQALGQGPQFIFQYYREEENGRGNFPPRFSGLQFPNYSSELNVNALELDDSALYLCASSLGTGGEGYGYTFGSGTRLTVV.

The rearrangement uses TRBV18 and TRBJ2-7, with 10 positions matching TRBD1. Trimming removed 2 bases from V and 4 bases from J; junction bases left unmatched: 8. This CDR3 has 16 residues. The germline gives CDR1 KGHSH, CDR2 LQKENI. The CDR3 coding sequence is TGTGCCAGCTCACCAGAGCGGACAGGGGGAAGGTACGAGCAGTACTTC. Translating it yields CASSPERTGGRYEQYF.

The J gene is TRBJ1-6, the V gene TRBV19, with a weak D call TRBD1 (6 bases). V was cut by 7 bases and J by 12 bases, with 19 bases left in between. Germline-derived CDR1 and CDR2 are LNHDA and SQIVND (reference sequence). This CDR3 is 14 amino acids long. Here the CDR3 DNA reads TGTGCCAGTACCAACCGGCAGGGGTGGGAACCCCTCCACTTT. Translation gives CASTNRQGWEPLHF.